The clone carrying this TCR beta chain appeared a single time. The antigen is undetermined. The V segment lost 4 bases and the J segment 0 bases; nucleotides outside the gene matches: 2. The CDR3 sequence is 15 residues long. CDR1 is MRHNA, CDR2 SNTAGT, per germline. On average about 92,000 T cells per donor were immunosequenced. Using immunoSEQ multiplex PCR, the repertoire was profiled, and TCRdb retains in-frame clones only, with some absent. The repertoire holds tens of thousands of clones, with 95% to 97% as singletons. The record originates from a study of T cells in tuberculosis. On the study more broadly: This South African cohort compared adolescents with or without latent tuberculosis against adults with active tuberculosis. Study-level findings and limits: Smaller distances to GMM-specific TCRs suggested their expansion in active tuberculosis.

The sequenced material came from PBMCs. The chain recombines TRBV6-4 with TRBJ2-2; 7 nucleotides agree with TRBD2. This receptor was taken from a donor aged 10-35 years with latent tuberculosis or without tuberculosis infection. In nucleotides, the CDR3 is TGTGCCAGCAGTGGGAGCGGGGCGAACACCGGGGAGCTGTTTTTT. Translating it yields CASSGSGANTGELFF.